The next 13 T cell receptor beta chains were all read from a single sample in a study of cytomegalovirus exposure and HLA in healthy donors. With 60 Vbeta and 13 Jbeta primers, the PCR was carried out. Only in-frame clones appear in the TCRdb table, and some are missing; sequencing was by immunoSEQ multiplex PCR. This sample has 170,000 or so clones, with roughly 78% found just once. The sample was PBMCs. These receptors all come from a woman aged 45 to 65 in good health and CMV-seropositive.

The rearrangement joins TRBV11-3 to TRBJ2-1, with 9 bases aligning to TRBD1. CDR1 and CDR2 (germline): SGHNT, YENEEA. This CDR3 is built from 15 residues. Germline trimming cut 5 bases from V and 5 bases from J; bases unmatched to any gene: 7. Here the CDR3 DNA reads TGTGCCAGCAGCGCCCGGGACAGGGTTAACAATGAGCAGTTCTTC. Translation: CASSARDRVNNEQFF. Using reference TRBV11-3 and TRBJ2-1 for the parts outside the CDR3, the full variable domain is EAGVVQSPRYKIIEKKQPVAFWCNPISGHNTLYWYLQNLGQGPELLIRYENEEAVDDSQLPKDRFSAERLKGVDSTLKIQPAELGDSAVYLCASSARDRVNNEQFFGPGTRLTVL.

This chain connects TRBV4-2 to TRBJ1-1; D is ambiguous. The CDR3 is 21 amino acids. From germline, CDR1 is LGHNA and CDR2 YNFKEQ. Trimming left V 0 bases short and J 1 base short, with 27 bases between. CDR3: CASSQDLVDIPFVSKNTEAFF. For the CDR3, the DNA is TGTGCCAGCAGCCAAGATTTGGTAGATATACCCTTTGTTTCGAAGAACACTGAAGCTTTCTTT.

CDR3 sequence (DNA): TGTGCCAGCTCAGCGGGAGCTAGCTCTGGAAACACCATATATTTT. This encodes CASSAGASSGNTIYF. The V call is TRBV18, the J call TRBJ1-3, with no clear D. CDR1 and CDR2 from the germline V gene are KGHSH and LQKENI. Trimming pared 5 bases from V and 0 bases from J, leaving 11 bases between. The CDR3 is 15 residues long.

In DNA form, the CDR3 reads TGTGCCAGCAGCTACGGACTAGCGGGAGGCCCTCTCGAGCAGTACTTC. Protein product: CASSYGLAGGPLEQYF. J is TRBJ2-7 and V is TRBV5-5, with 14 bases identical to TRBD2. V shed 3 bases, J shed 6 bases, and the junction held 8 bases outside the gene matches. CDR3 length equals 16 residues. Germline V gene sequence: CDR1 SGHKS, CDR2 YYEKEE (reference sequence).

V usage is TRBV6-5 and J usage is TRBJ1-1, with D tentatively TRBD1 (5 bases). With 6 bases removed from V and 1 base from J, the gap between germline ends came to 15 bases. From germline, CDR1 is MNHEY and CDR2 SVGAGI. This CDR3 region has 15 residues. The CDR3 region has the DNA TGTGCCAGCAGAACTCCTAGGGGCGGGAACACTGAAGCTTTCTTT. Translating it yields CASRTPRGGNTEAFF.

This rearrangement joins TRBV5-4 to TRBJ2-1; the D is unclear. The CDR3 loop spans 11 amino acids. Trimming took 2 bases from V and 8 from J, leaving 5 bases between them. Germline CDR1 SGHNT, CDR2 YYREEE (reference sequence). In DNA, the CDR3 is TGTGCCAGCAGCTTCTATGATGAGCAGTTCTTC. This translates into CASSFYDEQFF.

The V and J genes are TRBV12-5 and TRBJ1-2; 7 positions match TRBD1. Germline CDR1 and CDR2: LGHNT and FRNRAP. The CDR3 extends over 14 amino acids. The J segment lost 8 bases and the V segment lost 1 base, leaving 7 bases of the junction unmatched. The CDR3 region is CASGLDGTESGYTF. CDR3 nucleotides: TGTGCTAGTGGTTTGGACGGGACAGAAAGCGGCTACACCTTC. The full variable domain, completed using reference TRBV12-5 and TRBJ1-2, is DARVTQTPRHKVTEMGQEVTMRCQPILGHNTVFWYRQTMMQGLELLAYFRNRAPLDDSGMPKDRFSAEMPDATLATLKIQPSEPRDSAVYFCASGLDGTESGYTFGSGTRLTVV.

J is TRBJ2-3 and V is TRBV4-2; maybe TRBD1 (6 bases). V lost 5 bases to trimming and J lost 0 bases, with 9 bases between them. The CDR3 loop spans 14 amino acids. The germline CDR1 and CDR2 sequences are LGHNA and YNFKEQ. CDR3 amino acids: CASSGGLSTDTQYF. The CDR3 region has the DNA TGTGCCAGCAGCGGGGGCTTAAGCACAGATACGCAGTATTTT.

This clone was picked up one time. This chain joins TRBV6-5 and TRBJ1-2; TRBD1 is a possible D gene (6 bases). CDR1 is MNHEY, CDR2 SVGAGI, per germline. Deletions cut 3 bases from V and 2 bases from J, with 16 bases between. The CDR3 has 16 residues. CDR3 region: CASSYFQGKENYGYTF. CDR3 nucleotides: TGTGCCAGCAGTTATTTTCAGGGGAAGGAGAACTATGGCTACACCTTC.

V gene TRBV10-3 combines with J gene TRBJ1-1, with 8 bases lining up with TRBD1. CDR1 and CDR2 from the germline V gene are ENHRY and SYGVKD. The ends lost 0 bases at V and 5 bases at J; junction bases unmatched: 2. The CDR3 has 14 amino acids. CDR3 residues: CAISESTGGTEAFF. CDR3 bases: TGTGCCATCAGTGAGTCCACAGGGGGTACTGAAGCTTTCTTT.

As to this clone: Other DNA sequences from this sample encode an identical CDR3 as well. The J gene is TRBJ2-7, the V gene TRBV11-2, with 10 bases that match TRBD1. The CDR3 loop spans 15 amino acids. J gave up 5 bases and V 5 bases, and 9 bases lay outside the gene matches. From germline, CDR1 is SGHAT and CDR2 FQNNGV. The chain's CDR3 is CASSLGGQGGHEQYF. CDR3 nucleotides: TGTGCCAGCAGCCTAGGAGGACAGGGGGGACACGAGCAGTACTTC.

J is TRBJ2-1 and V is TRBV7-2; 10 bases fit TRBD2. This CDR3 comprises 17 residues. The junction had 12 bases not matched to a gene; V was cut back by 5 bases and J by 5 bases. Germline V gene sequence: CDR1 SGHTA, CDR2 FQGNSA. CDR3 in amino acids: CASSQLTLAGENNEQFF. DNA for the CDR3: TGTGCCAGCAGCCAGCTAACTCTAGCGGGAGAGAACAATGAGCAGTTCTTC.

V usage is TRBV19 and J usage is TRBJ1-2, with TRBD1 matching 10 bases. Per germline, CDR1 LNHDA and CDR2 SQIVND (reference sequence). The V segment lost 7 bases and the J segment 4 bases; nucleotides outside the gene matches: 12. The CDR3 spans 16 residues. CDR3 sequence reads: CASKGTGENWGYGYTF. CDR3 nucleotides: TGTGCCAGTAAAGGGACAGGGGAAAACTGGGGCTATGGCTACACCTTC.